This T cell receptor beta chain was recovered during a study of T cell clones after liver transplantation. This CDR3 has 16 residues. V lost 1 base, J lost 0 bases, and 11 bases lay in between. Germline CDR1 is KGHSH and CDR2 is LQKENI. Sequencing was performed with immunoSEQ multiplex PCR; in TCRdb, only in-frame clones are kept and a portion is missing. The table includes roughly 80,000 clones, nearly 85% detected once. Concerning this clone: No antigen is known for it.

Study findings and constraints: The donor-reactive repertoire was only partly measurable in two subjects, lacking donor cells.

This sequence was found in a human patient who received a liver transplant. Certain T cells may be donor cells from the graft. The chain is built from TRBV18 and TRBJ2-3; TRBD1 is a possible D gene (6 bases). The sequenced sample was CD4+ T cells from blood, obtained 45 to 47 months after liver transplant. The CDR3 reads CASSPRGGTSTDTQYF. CDR3 sequence (DNA): TGTGCCAGCTCACCACGAGGGGGAACTAGCACAGATACGCAGTATTTT.